This passage covers 4 T cell receptor beta chains from one sample sequenced in a study of OX40 agonist ivuxolimab in advanced cancers. Sequencing was performed with immunoSEQ multiplex PCR; in TCRdb, only in-frame clones are kept and a portion is missing. The profile shows around 89,000 clones, under 95% of them singletons. This material consisted of CD4+ or CD8+ T cells sorted from blood, taken in a trial of the OX40 agonist ivuxolimab. The receptors were sampled from an adult with an advanced solid tumor such as melanoma, head and neck, liver or kidney cancer.

The CDR3 loop is CASSLGTSTDTQYF. The CDR3 DNA follows: TGTGCCAGCAGCTTAGGGACTAGCACAGATACGCAGTATTTT. The chain uses TRBV7-2 and TRBJ2-3; tentatively, D is TRBD2 (5 bases). The CDR3 runs 14 residues. Germline V gene lookup returns CDR1 SGHTA and CDR2 FQGNSA. V was pared by 1 base and J by 0 bases, with 5 bases between.

Only one count was recorded for this clone. The rearrangement links TRBV28 to TRBJ1-4; TRBD1 matches at 8 bases. The V gene's germline CDR1 is MDHEN and CDR2 SYDVKM. The CDR3 consists of 14 residues. V shed 6 bases, J shed 6 bases, and the junction held 6 bases outside the gene matches. The chain's CDR3 is CASREQGVDEKLFF. The CDR3 DNA sequence: TGTGCCAGCAGGGAACAGGGGGTAGATGAAAAACTGTTTTTT.

The chain carries TRBV6-5 and TRBJ1-1; a possible D gene is TRBD1 (5 bases). CDR1 is MNHEY, CDR2 SVGAGI, per germline. With 4 bases removed from V and 0 bases from J, the gap between germline ends came to 12 bases. The CDR3 has 15 residues. The CDR3 DNA reads TGTGCCAGCAGTTCGCCGGGGCAGTTGAACACTGAAGCTTTCTTT. Protein product: CASSSPGQLNTEAFF.

The chain recombines TRBV20-1 with TRBJ2-7; D might be TRBD2 (5 bases). V was cut by 2 bases and J by 7 bases, with 6 bases left in between. From germline, CDR1 is DFQATT and CDR2 SNEGSKA (reference sequence). This CDR3 comprises 10 residues. The CDR3 sequence is CSARWEEQYF. The CDR3, as DNA: TGCAGTGCTAGATGGGAGGAGCAGTACTTC.